This TCR beta chain came from a study of post-analysis software for immune sequencing data (dated by TCRdb to between 2014 and 2017). The study in broad terms: Recorded disease courses included relapsing-remitting, secondary progressive and progressive-relapsing multiple sclerosis, with some patients lacking subtype annotation. The patient repertoires were compared against 11 previously published healthy control repertoires obtained from donors aged roughly 6 to 28 years. A subset of samples was prepared in parallel using single-end sample barcoding, then pooled and co-amplified after Illumina adapter ligation. Findings and caveats that apply to the study as a whole: When samples were clustered directly using the F measure, samples prepared in the same batch co-clustered strongly, which prompted a batch-effect correction. Normalized Chao1 diversity was significantly lower in multiple sclerosis patients than controls, suggesting substantial peripheral T-cell clonal expansion. The control group was slightly older than the multiple sclerosis patient group.

The method was PCR. The sequencer listed for this sample is Illumina HiSeq 2500. Unique molecular identifiers were incorporated into TCR beta cDNA libraries to reduce PCR and sequencing biases. Every 1 to 10 million input T cells yielded some 500,000 cDNA molecules, meaning each molecule approximated one T cell. The patient libraries were prepared and sequenced using the same protocol as the earlier healthy control dataset. Samples belonging to the same batch were prepared together, multiplexed and sequenced on a shared HiSeq lane. Concerning the study's data processing: MIGEC handled the raw barcoded reads, throwing out single-read molecular identifier groups before consensus assembly and CDR3 extraction. VDJtools was used for post-analysis of the clonotype tables, with diversity normalized by down-sampling every dataset to the smallest sample size. To correct batch-related cross-sample contamination, repertoire overlap clustering matched CDR3 amino acid sequences but not nucleotide sequences. TCRdb applied fastp at Q25 and MiXCR to the public reads, then kept only in-frame beta chains. Every entry covers one CDR3 protein and lists the most common genes and DNA from its rows. V and J calls and clone size were set by TCRdb, not the authors. The sample table holds hundreds of thousands of distinct CDR3 sequences, of which roughly 29% were seen once. Under 0.7% of the sample belongs to the ten largest clones.

To demonstrate the VDJtools post-analysis software, TCR beta repertoires were profiled from the peripheral blood of more than ten young patients with multiple sclerosis. Multiple sclerosis patients were children and adolescents aged roughly 6 to 17 years. Remarks on this clonotype: No cognate antigen has been identified for it. One base away there is no much larger clone; base qualities are not given.

What was sequenced was blood. This clonotype was obtained from a girl aged 5-17 years with multiple sclerosis.

The nucleotide sequence is given as TGTGCCAGCAGTCAAAATCAGGGGAAGGAGACCCAGTACTTC. Protein translation: CASSQNQGKETQYF. Recombination connected TRBV5-5 to TRBJ2-5; a tentative D match to TRBD1 spans 6 bases. Counted from cysteine to phenylalanine, this CDR3 has 14 amino acids. Only the CDR3 DNA is retained, 42 bases long and in frame from the first base. As encoded in the germline V gene (reference sequence), CDR1 is SGHKS while CDR2 is YYEKEE. Trimming at the junction amounts to 5 bases on V and 5 bases on J, and the germline ends lie 16 bases apart.